The T cell receptor (beta chain) under discussion was sequenced for a study of spatial heterogeneity in lung cancer. Study as a whole: The average count in raw reads for each unique TCR and UMI combination exceeded 8.5 appearances.

This clonotype is large within its sample. The time point was: sample taken at primary tumor resection. Unsorted whole RNA of tumor, nontumor lung or frozen PBMC was sequenced. The germline CDR1 and CDR2 sequences are DFQATT and SNEGSKA (reference sequence). This CDR3 has 18 residues. J lost 9 bases, V lost 0 bases, and 11 bases had no gene match. Each CDR3 protein gets one entry after TCRdb re-called the 5' RACE reads with MiXCR. The table has roughly 500 distinct CDR3 sequences, roughly 14% seen once. The input for sequencing was normal lung tissue next to the tumor, taken at surgery. The chain recombines TRBV20-1 with TRBJ2-1; 16 bases match TRBD2. The receptor was derived from a male donor with early-stage non-small cell lung cancer. CDR3 region: CSARDLGTSGRVSSEQFF. The CDR3 bases are TGCAGTGCTAGAGATCTCGGGACTAGCGGGAGGGTTTCAAGTGAGCAGTTCTTC.